Below are 20 T cell receptor beta chains sequenced from a single sample in a study of T cell responses to AZD1222 COVID-19 vaccine. The repertoire was sequenced with immunoSEQ multiplex PCR; TCRdb's copy has only in-frame clones and lacks some. Of approximately 110,000 clones in the sample, 91% were seen once. Sequencing used peripheral blood, obtained on day 0 of AZD1222 vaccination. The receptors originated from an adult in good health.

The genes are TRBV18 and TRBJ1-5; D ambiguous. Deletions cut 6 bases from V and 5 bases from J, with 11 bases between. The CDR3 is 13 residues long. Germline V gene sequence: CDR1 KGHSH, CDR2 LQKENI. The DNA of the CDR3 is TGTGCCAGCTCGTCCGGACGGGATCAGCCCCAGCATTTT. Protein sequence: CASSSGRDQPQHF.

The rearrangement links TRBV7-6 to TRBJ1-1; possibly TRBD1 for D (6 bases). Trimming took off 4 bases at V and 4 bases at J, with 16 bases between the two ends. Germline values: CDR1 SGHVS, CDR2 FNYEAQ. The CDR3 has 15 residues. The CDR3 coding sequence is TGTGCCAGCAGCTCCCACAGGGCTGGGGGCACTGAAGCTTTCTTT. Protein product: CASSSHRAGGTEAFF. Full variable domain (missing parts from reference TRBV7-6 and TRBJ1-1): GAGVSQSPRYKVTKRGQDVALRCDPISGHVSLYWYRQALGQGPEFLTYFNYEAQQDKSGLPNDRFSAERPEGSISTLTIQRTEQRDSAMYRCASSSHRAGGTEAFFGQGTRLTVV.

This clone has just a few counts. The chain has TRBV5-6 and TRBJ2-7; D may be TRBD1 (6 bases). The V gene's germline CDR1 is SGHDT and CDR2 YYEEEE. The CDR3 totals 16 residues. With 4 bases removed from V and 7 bases from J, the gap between germline ends came to 24 bases. CDR3 amino acids: CASSSINRDTLGEQYF. For the CDR3, the DNA is TGTGCCAGCAGCAGTATTAACCGGGACACCTTAGGGGAGCAGTACTTC. The full variable domain, with the rest looked up from reference TRBV5-6 and TRBJ2-7, is DAGVTQSPTHLIKTRGQQVTLRCSPKSGHDTVSWYQQALGQGPQFIFQYYEEEERQRGNFPDRFSGHQFPNYSSELNVNALLLGDSALYLCASSSINRDTLGEQYFGPGTRLTVT.

V gene TRBV3-1 (or the pseudogene TRBV3-2) combines with J gene TRBJ1-1; tentatively, D is TRBD1 (5 bases). The germline V gene encodes CDR1 LGHDT and CDR2 YNNKEL (reference sequence). The CDR3 consists of 13 residues. V was clipped by 8 bases and J by 5 bases, with 15 bases between them. The CDR3 is CASSWGGWTEAFF. Written as DNA, the CDR3 is TGTGCCAGCTCCTGGGGGGGGTGGACTGAAGCTTTCTTT.

The genes are TRBV3-1 (or the pseudogene TRBV3-2) and TRBJ2-1, with 10 positions matching TRBD2. CDR1 is LGHDT, CDR2 YNNKEL, per germline (reference sequence). The V and J ends lost 1 base and 7 bases, in that order; junction bases with no gene match: 7. The CDR3 is 16 amino acids. CDR3 in amino acids: CASSQARLAGRNEQFF. Written as DNA, the CDR3 is TGTGCCAGCAGCCAAGCGCGACTAGCGGGTCGGAATGAGCAGTTCTTC.

The gene calls are TRBV7-8 and TRBJ1-6; D possibly corresponds to TRBD1 (6 bases). Germline CDR1 is SGHVS and CDR2 is FQNEAQ. The CDR3 is 16 residues long. Trimming removed 0 bases at V and 9 bases at J, with 15 bases between. Written as DNA, the CDR3 is TGTGCCAGCAGCTTAGCGAGGACAGCCGTGGGTTCACCCCTCCACTTT. Its protein is CASSLARTAVGSPLHF.

The V gene is TRBV4-1, the J gene TRBJ2-5; D remains unclear. Germline-derived CDR1 and CDR2 are MGHRA and YSYEKL. The CDR3 consists of 13 residues. V lost 4 bases and J lost 1, with 7 bases in between. CDR3 coding DNA: TGCGCCAGCAGCCTAGGGATCCAAGAGACCCAGTACTTC. Translation gives CASSLGIQETQYF.

J is TRBJ2-7 and V is TRBV7-6; possibly TRBD1 for D (6 bases). The CDR3 length is 13 residues. Germline V CDR1 and CDR2: SGHVS, FNYEAQ. V shed 5 bases and J shed 6 bases, with 14 bases lying between them. The CDR3 DNA is TGTGCCAGCAGCATCATTACAGGGCTCGAGCAGTACTTC. It yields the protein CASSIITGLEQYF.

The J gene is TRBJ2-1, the V gene TRBV18; TRBD2 matches at 10 bases. In germline, CDR1 is KGHSH, CDR2 LQKENI. This CDR3 has 15 amino acids. Trimming removed 6 bases from V and 5 bases from J; junction bases left unmatched: 7. The CDR3 nucleotides read TGTGCCAGCTCCCCCATAGCGGGAGGTAACAATGAGCAGTTCTTC. This codes for CASSPIAGGNNEQFF.

This clone was observed a single time. The V and J genes are TRBV23-1 and TRBJ2-7, with 7 bases aligning to TRBD1. TRBV23-1 is labeled an ORF, and its function is uncertain. Trimming at V came to 1 base and at J to 2 bases, leaving 8 bases not matched to a gene. This CDR3 is built from 16 residues. The CDR3 DNA is TGCGCCAGCAGTCAATGCGACAGGGATGGGACCTACGAGCAGTACTTC. This gives the protein CASSQCDRDGTYEQYF.

V and J are TRBV7-3 and TRBJ1-6; TRBD1 might be the D (5 bases). Deletions cut 2 bases from V and 10 bases from J, with 9 bases between. From germline, CDR1 is SGHTA and CDR2 FQGTGA. The CDR3 runs to 13 residues. CDR3: CASSLAKGSPLHF. The DNA of the CDR3 is TGTGCCAGCAGCTTAGCCAAGGGGTCACCCCTCCACTTT.

The gene calls are TRBV10-3 and TRBJ1-6; weak D call: TRBD1 (6 bases). The CDR3 is 12 residues long. Germline values: CDR1 ENHRY, CDR2 SYGVKD. Trimming shortened V by 3 bases and J by 12 bases, and 9 bases separated the two germline ends. The chain's CDR3 is CAISEQGVPLHF. Here the CDR3 DNA reads TGTGCCATCAGTGAACAGGGTGTACCCCTCCACTTT.

This clone has a handful of counts. This chain uses TRBV4-1 with TRBJ1-6; 8 positions agree with TRBD1. This CDR3 comprises 14 residues. V was pared by 1 base and J by 9 bases, with 2 bases of the junction left unmatched. Germline V gives CDR1 MGHRA, CDR2 YSYEKL. CDR3 in amino acids: CASSQAGGGSPLHF. In DNA, the CDR3 is TGCGCCAGCAGCCAAGCAGGGGGCGGTTCACCCCTCCACTTT.

V and J are TRBV7-9 and TRBJ1-2; D is unclear. The CDR3 extends over 14 amino acids. Germline CDR1 SEHNR, CDR2 FQNEAQ (reference sequence). Trimming pared 5 bases from V and 0 bases from J, leaving 10 bases between. The CDR3 protein is CASSAGIPNYGYTF. CDR3 coding DNA: TGTGCCAGCAGCGCGGGGATTCCTAACTATGGCTACACCTTC.

This chain joins TRBV6-5 and TRBJ1-6; maybe TRBD1 (6 bases). V was shortened by 2 bases and J by 7 bases, with 12 bases between the two germline ends. The germline CDR1 and CDR2 sequences are MNHEY and SVGAGI. The CDR3 is made up of 15 amino acids. CDR3 DNA sequence: TGTGCCAGCAGTTACGCGACAGGAGGCAATTCACCCCTCCACTTT. It yields the protein CASSYATGGNSPLHF.

V gene TRBV4-2 combines with J gene TRBJ2-7; 8 bases are shared with TRBD2. After removal of 1 base from V and 0 bases from J, the junction contained 2 bases not matched to a gene. Looked up from germline, CDR1 is LGHNA and CDR2 is YNFKEQ. The CDR3 consists of 15 residues. CDR3 DNA sequence: TGTGCCAGCAGCCAAGGGCTAGCGGGCTCCTACGAGCAGTACTTC. Protein: CASSQGLAGSYEQYF.

This clone turned up a few times. V and J are TRBV7-2 and TRBJ2-5; D not resolved. Germline CDR1 SGHTA, CDR2 FQGNSA. This CDR3 has 15 amino acids. V was pared by 5 bases and J by 6 bases, with 19 bases between. The CDR3 region has the DNA TGTGCCAGCAGCCCCCATGGCAGTCCATCTAAGACCCAGTACTTC. Its translation is CASSPHGSPSKTQYF.

This rearrangement joins TRBV24-1 to TRBJ2-3; D remains unclear. Between the trimmed V and J ends, which lost 5 bases and 6 bases, there was a span of 8 bases. The CDR3 contains 12 residues. Looked up from germline, CDR1 is KGHDR and CDR2 is SFDVKD. CDR3 sequence (DNA): TGTGCCACCAGTGGGTCCGGGGATACGCAGTATTTT. It translates to CATSGSGDTQYF.

CDR3 sequence: CASSEGWTDQPQHF. CDR3 nucleotide sequence: TGTGCCAGCAGTGAAGGTTGGACAGATCAGCCCCAGCATTTT. The chain couples TRBV6-1 to TRBJ1-5, with a tentative D call TRBD1 (6 bases). V was clipped by 1 base and J by 5 bases, with 9 bases between them. There are 14 residues in the CDR3. Germline V gene data show CDR1 as MNHNS and CDR2 as SASEGT.

The rearrangement joins TRBV19 to TRBJ1-6, with a tentative D call TRBD1 (5 bases). Germline CDR1 and CDR2: LNHDA and SQIVND (reference sequence). The CDR3 consists of 17 residues. Deletions cut 4 bases from V and 0 bases from J, with 13 bases between. CDR3 region: CASSTRDRSSYNSPLHF. The CDR3, as DNA: TGTGCCAGTAGTACCCGGGACCGTAGCTCCTATAATTCACCCCTCCACTTT.